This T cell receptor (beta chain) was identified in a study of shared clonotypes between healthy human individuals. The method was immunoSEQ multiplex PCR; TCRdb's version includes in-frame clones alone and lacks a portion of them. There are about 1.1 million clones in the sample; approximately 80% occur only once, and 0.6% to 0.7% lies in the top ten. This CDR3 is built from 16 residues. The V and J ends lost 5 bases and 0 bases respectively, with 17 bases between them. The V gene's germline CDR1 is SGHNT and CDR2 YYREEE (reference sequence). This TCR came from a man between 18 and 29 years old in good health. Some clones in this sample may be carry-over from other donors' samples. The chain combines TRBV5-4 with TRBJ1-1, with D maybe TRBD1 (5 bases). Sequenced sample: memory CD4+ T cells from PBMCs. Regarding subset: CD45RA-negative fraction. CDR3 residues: CASRGTGGLMNTEAFF. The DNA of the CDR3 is TGTGCCAGCAGGGGGACGGGCGGCCTCATGAACACTGAAGCTTTCTTT. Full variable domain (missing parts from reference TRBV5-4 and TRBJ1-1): ETGVTQSPTHLIKTRGQQVTLRCSSQSGHNTVSWYQQALGQGPQFIFQYYREEENGRGNFPPRFSGLQFPNYSSELNVNALELDDSALYLCASRGTGGLMNTEAFFGQGTRLTVV.